This T cell receptor beta chain derives from a study of cytomegalovirus exposure and HLA in healthy donors. Amplification used 60 Vbeta primers and 13 Jbeta primers. TCRdb's copy holds only in-frame clones and misses some; the assay was immunoSEQ multiplex PCR. Of 140,000 to 150,000 clones listed, 79% are singletons. CDR1 SNHLY and CDR2 FYNNEI come from the germline V gene. The CDR3 is 12 amino acids. Trimming shortened V by 6 bases and J by 4 bases, and 9 bases separated the two germline ends. Whole-study results and caveats: Sequencing depth roughly uniform across donors was assumed in presence/absence analyses. Several V segments, TRBV6-2 and TRBV6-3 among them, could not be told apart and were dropped. Investigators reported approximately 150 TCR beta chains as tied to cytomegalovirus.

A note on this clone: The target antigen is unknown.

The sequencing input was PBMCs. The TCR sequence derives from a woman in her 40s in good health and CMV-seropositive. The chain joins TRBV2 to TRBJ1-2; a weak D match, TRBD1 (5 bases). The CDR3 loop reads CASSQQAYGYTF. Here the CDR3 DNA reads TGTGCCAGCAGCCAACAGGCCTATGGCTACACCTTC. The full variable domain, its missing parts supplied by reference TRBV2 and TRBJ1-2, is EPEVTQTPSHQVTQMGQEVILRCVPISNHLYFYWYRQILGQKVEFLVSFYNNEISEKSEIFDDQFSVERPDGSNFTLKIRSTKLEDSAMYFCASSQQAYGYTFGSGTRLTVV.